The 32 T cell receptor beta chains listed next were all sequenced from one sample in a study of post-analysis software for immune sequencing data. Study-wide results and limits: Controls had lower frequencies than patients of about 5 TRBV segments, which included TRBV5-6, TRBV5-1 and TRBV20-1.

Libraries were made from TCR beta cDNA, and they carried unique molecular identifiers. TCRdb reprocessed the PCR reads with MiXCR, giving one entry per CDR3 protein. The data contain a few hundred thousand distinct CDR3 sequences, about 40% of them singletons. These receptors' targets are unknown. Specimen: blood. These receptors came from a girl aged 10 to 17 with multiple sclerosis.

This clonotype was picked up a small number of times. The chain recombines TRBV7-9 with TRBJ2-1, with TRBD2 identical over 8 bases. Losses at the gene ends were 8 bases for V and 2 bases for J; bases not matched to a gene: 8. Germline V lookup: CDR1 SEHNR, CDR2 FQNEAQ (reference sequence). The CDR3 runs 15 residues. CDR3 sequence: CASRGSGSPYNEQFF. CDR3 coding DNA: TGTGCCAGCCGCGGGAGCGGGAGTCCCTACAATGAGCAGTTCTTC.

The V and J genes are TRBV28 and TRBJ1-4; D gene ambiguous. This CDR3 contains 14 residues. V was shortened by 5 bases and J by 6 bases, with 13 bases between the two germline ends. The germline V gene encodes CDR1 MDHEN and CDR2 SYDVKM. CDR3 protein: CASSVEGIHEKLFF. The CDR3 nucleotides read TGTGCCAGCAGTGTCGAAGGTATACATGAAAAACTGTTTTTT.

With respect to this clonotype: A much larger clone is a single base away; this may be a read error. The genes are TRBV6-1 and TRBJ1-5; 7 bases fit TRBD1. The CDR3 is 13 amino acids. Germline CDR1 and CDR2: MNHNS and SASEGT. In DNA, the CDR3 is TGTGCCAGCAAACAGGGGAGCAATCACCCCCAGCATTTT. The encoded protein is CASKQGSNHPQHF.

The chain uses TRBV7-9 and TRBJ1-5, with a possible D match to TRBD1 (5 bases). Trimming left V 1 base short and J 7 bases short, with 14 bases between. CDR1 is SEHNR and CDR2 is FQNEAQ in the germline V gene (reference sequence). This CDR3 comprises 15 residues. CDR3 coding DNA: TGTGCCAGCAGCTTAGGGATCGGGGGGGGACAGCCCCAGCATTTT. This encodes CASSLGIGGGQPQHF. The full variable domain, with the rest looked up from reference TRBV7-9 and TRBJ1-5, is DTGVSQNPRHKITKRGQNVTFRCDPISEHNRLYWYRQTLGQGPEFLTYFQNEAQLEKSRLLSDRFSAERPKGSFSTLEIQRTEQGDSAMYLCASSLGIGGGQPQHFGDGTRLSIL.

The chain is built from TRBV20-1 and TRBJ2-7; 10 nucleotides align to TRBD2. The CDR3 has 14 amino acids. CDR1 is DFQATT, CDR2 SNEGSKA, per germline (reference sequence). V dropped 5 bases and J dropped 3; count of bases not matched to a gene: 7. The CDR3 here is CSAPLAGKGYEQYF. DNA of the CDR3: TGCAGTGCTCCACTAGCGGGAAAGGGCTACGAGCAGTACTTC.

The chain employs TRBV18 and TRBJ2-5; D gene uncertain. Gene TRBJ2-7 matches the end of the DNA better, so the J call may be wrong. The CDR3 contains 14 residues. The germline CDR1 and CDR2 sequences are KGHSH and LQKENI. Written as DNA, the CDR3 is TGTGCCAGCTCAGAATCCGGGCTACCCTACGAGCAGTACTTC. Translation: CASSESGLPYEQYF.

This clonotype came up many times. The chain combines TRBV12-3 or TRBV12-4 with TRBJ2-1, with 9 positions matching TRBD2. The length of the CDR3 is 15 residues. Trimming at V came to 8 bases and at J to 9 bases, leaving 14 bases not matched to a gene. The CDR3, as DNA: TGTGCCAGCGCGAGGGCTCTAGCGGGAAACAGTGAGCAGTTCTTC. Translated, it gives CASARALAGNSEQFF.

In the case of this clonotype: The junction departs from germline at one end; a sequencing error may be responsible. The chain employs TRBV7-9 and TRBJ1-4, with unresolved D. The CDR3 consists of 12 residues. The germline V gene has CDR1 SEHNR and CDR2 FQNEAQ (reference sequence). CDR3 region: CASTQMDEKLLF. CDR3 in DNA: TGTGCCAGCACCCAGATGGATGAAAAACTGCTTTTT.

This clonotype showed up many times. The genes are TRBV4-1 and TRBJ1-2; 11 bases fit TRBD1. Germline CDR1 and CDR2: MGHRA and YSYEKL. The CDR3 runs 15 residues. After removal of 3 bases from V and 2 bases from J, the junction contained 2 bases not matched to a gene. The DNA for the CDR3 is TGCGCCAGCAGCCAGGGACAGGGGGGGAACTATGGCTACACCTTC. It encodes CASSQGQGGNYGYTF.

This clonotype was recorded at least ten times. The J gene is TRBJ2-2, the V gene TRBV5-1; a possible D gene is TRBD1 (7 bases). The CDR3 loop spans 14 amino acids. The germline V and J ends were trimmed by 5 bases and 4 bases, with 12 bases remaining between them. Germline loops: CDR1 SGHRS, CDR2 YFSETQ. The CDR3 coding sequence is TGCGCCAGCAGGCGGGACAGTGGCACCGGGGAGCTGTTTTTT. This sequence encodes CASRRDSGTGELFF.

Ten or more counts support this clonotype. The chain couples TRBV4-1 to TRBJ2-5; TRBD2 aligns across 7 bases. The length of the CDR3 is 17 residues. The J segment lost 4 bases and the V segment lost 1 base, leaving 12 bases of the junction unmatched. Germline V lookup: CDR1 MGHRA, CDR2 YSYEKL. In DNA, the CDR3 is TGCGCCAGCAGCCAAGTGTACAGCGGGAAAGGAGGAGAGACCCAGTACTTC. This encodes CASSQVYSGKGGETQYF.

This clonotype has more than one count but fewer than ten. This chain links TRBV7-9 with TRBJ2-6, with TRBD1 matching 8 bases. This CDR3 spans 14 amino acids. V lost 11 bases, J lost 3 bases, and 6 bases stayed unmatched. Germline CDR1 SEHNR, CDR2 FQNEAQ (reference sequence). The CDR3 is CAVQGAGGANVLTF. The DNA for the CDR3 is TGTGCCGTCCAGGGGGCTGGTGGGGCCAACGTCCTGACTTTC.

Turning to this clonotype: A much larger clonotype is one base distant, so this may be a read error. The genes are TRBV29-1 and TRBJ2-1; possible D gene TRBD2, 6 bases. CDR1 and CDR2 from the germline V gene are SQVTM and ANQGSEA. V lost 6 bases and J 10 bases, leaving 10 bases between the germline ends. CDR3 size: 10 residues. CDR3 sequence: CSVGRLEQFF. In DNA form, the CDR3 reads TGCAGCGTCGGGAGACTAGAGCAGTTCTTC.

In this sample, this clonotype turned up a few times. The rearrangement joins TRBV12-3 or TRBV12-4 to TRBJ1-5; D may be TRBD1 (5 bases). There are 15 residues in the CDR3. V lost 5 bases and J 0 bases, leaving 11 bases between the germline ends. The CDR3 DNA is TGTGCCAGCAGTGGGGGAGGTTTTAGCAATCAGCCCCAGCATTTT. It translates to CASSGGGFSNQPQHF.

The chain links TRBV20-1 to TRBJ2-4; TRBD2 might be the D (6 bases). The J call may be mistaken, given a closer DNA end match to TRBJ2-7. Germline CDR1 and CDR2: DFQATT and SNEGSKA (reference sequence). The CDR3 is made up of 14 amino acids. In DNA form, the CDR3 reads TGCAGTGCTAGTGACGCCCAGCGGGTCTACGAGCAGTACTTC. Its protein product is CSASDAQRVYEQYF.

This clonotype occurred a few times. This clone may be a read error of a much larger clone one base away. The chain combines TRBV29-1 with TRBJ1-4; a possible D gene is TRBD1 (6 bases). Germline V gene data show CDR1 as SQVTM and CDR2 as ANQGSEA. The CDR3 has 12 amino acids. Trimming removed 7 bases from V and 7 bases from J, with 13 bases in between. Written as DNA, the CDR3 is TGCAGCGGCGCACGACAGGCTGAAAAACTGTTTTTT. Encoded protein: CSGARQAEKLFF.

The rearrangement uses TRBV29-1 and TRBJ2-3, with 9 bases fitting TRBD1. V lost 1 base to trimming and J lost 2 bases; unmatched junction nucleotides: 4. CDR1 and CDR2 from the germline V gene are SQVTM and ANQGSEA. The CDR3 consists of 15 residues. The CDR3 spells CSVEVGQGPTDTQYF. DNA of the CDR3: TGCAGCGTTGAAGTAGGACAGGGGCCCACAGATACGCAGTATTTT.

The chain recombines TRBV6-2 or TRBV6-3 with TRBJ2-1; 12 positions agree with TRBD2. The CDR3 contains 19 residues. Germline CDR1 and CDR2: MNHEY and SVGEGT. V was clipped by 4 bases and J by 2 bases; unmatched bases: 12. Written as DNA, the CDR3 is TGTGCCAGCAGTTCCCTCCCGACTAGCGGGAGAGGCGCCTACAATGAGCAGTTCTTC. It specifies CASSSLPTSGRGAYNEQFF.

Comment on this clonotype: Being one base from a much bigger clone, this may be a read error. The J gene is TRBJ1-1, the V gene TRBV4-1, with a tentative D call TRBD1 (6 bases). The CDR3 contains 14 residues. CDR1 is MGHRA, CDR2 YSYEKL, per germline. The CDR3 loop is CAGRGRGGLTEAFF. In DNA, the CDR3 is TGCGCCGGCAGGGGACGAGGGGGGCTTACTGAAGCTTTCTTT.

This clonotype was seen repeatedly, ten times or more. V usage is TRBV4-2 and J usage is TRBJ1-2; no definite D call. V was cut by 0 bases and J by 8 bases, with 13 bases left in between. The CDR3 spans 14 residues. Germline V lookup: CDR1 LGHNA, CDR2 YNFKEQ. CDR3 DNA sequence: TGTGCCAGCAGCCAAGATCGGGCCCTCTGGGGCTACACCTTC. This gives the protein CASSQDRALWGYTF.

On this clonotype: Relative to the germline gene, one junction end is altered; a read error may explain this. The chain has TRBV6-4 and TRBJ1-1, with D hard to call. Germline V lookup: CDR1 MRHNA, CDR2 SNTAGT. The CDR3 covers 16 residues. The chain's CDR3 is CASSDLRHRMNTEAFF. The CDR3, as DNA: TGCGCCAGCAGTGACCTCCGACACCGCATGAACACTGAAGCTTTCTTT.

This clonotype has a handful of counts. V usage is TRBV15 and J usage is TRBJ2-7, with D perhaps matching TRBD1 or TRBD2 (7 bases each). With the DNA end fitting TRBJ2-5 better, the J assignment may be wrong. Germline V gene sequence: CDR1 LNHNV, CDR2 YYDKDF (reference sequence). This CDR3 has 15 residues. For the CDR3, the DNA is TGTGCCACCAGCAGAGATCAGGGGGGGGAAGAGACCCAGTACTTC. Encoded protein: CATSRDQGGEETQYF.

The chain recombines TRBV11-2 with TRBJ2-1; 8 nucleotides match TRBD2. In germline, CDR1 is SGHAT, CDR2 FQNNGV. J was trimmed by 5 bases and V by 0 bases; bases with no gene match: 9. The CDR3 spans 17 residues. The CDR3 protein is CASSLETKGLVNNEQFF. In nucleotides, the CDR3 is TGTGCCAGCAGCTTAGAAACTAAGGGACTAGTTAACAATGAGCAGTTCTTC.

This clonotype was seen ten or more times. The rearrangement joins TRBV2 to TRBJ2-3; possibly TRBD2 for D (5 bases). CDR1 is SNHLY, CDR2 FYNNEI, per germline. Trimming took 8 bases from V and 7 from J, leaving 28 bases between them. This CDR3 spans 17 amino acids. The chain's CDR3 is CASPAEKPGERSNTQYF. CDR3 DNA sequence: TGTGCCAGCCCAGCGGAAAAGCCCGGAGAGCGTTCAAATACGCAGTATTTT.

This clonotype was picked up many times. This CDR3 is CSASGAGSYNEQFF. Here the CDR3 DNA reads TGCAGTGCTAGCGGTGCGGGAAGCTACAATGAGCAGTTCTTC. This rearrangement joins TRBV20-1 to TRBJ2-1; D is possibly TRBD2 (6 bases). The germline CDR1 and CDR2 sequences are DFQATT and SNEGSKA (reference sequence). V dropped 3 bases and J dropped 3 bases, with 12 bases sitting between them. This CDR3 region has 14 residues.

A single count supports this clonotype. The chain employs TRBV4-2 and TRBJ2-5; 11 nucleotides match TRBD2. The CDR3 contains 18 residues. V gave up 0 bases and J gave up 4 bases; unmatched junction bases: 10. CDR1 is LGHNA, CDR2 YNFKEQ, per germline. In DNA, the CDR3 is TGTGCCAGCAGCCAAGACAGGCTAGCGGGAGGTATCGGAGAGACCCAGTACTTC. Amino acid sequence: CASSQDRLAGGIGETQYF.

V is TRBV5-1 and J is TRBJ1-4; a weak D match, TRBD1 (5 bases). The CDR3 is 15 amino acids. Deletions cut 1 base from V and 8 bases from J, with 15 bases between. Germline assignment: CDR1 SGHRS and CDR2 YFSETQ. In DNA, the CDR3 is TGCGCCAGCAGCTTGACGGGGACTAAAGGGGAAAAACTGTTTTTT. Translation gives CASSLTGTKGEKLFF.

This clonotype was seen many times. V usage is TRBV12-3 or TRBV12-4 and J usage is TRBJ2-3; 8 bases match TRBD2. V lost 6 bases and J lost 4; bases outside the gene matches: 6. CDR3 length: 14 residues. The CDR3 DNA reads as TGTGCCAGCAGCAGTAGCGGGATCGCAGATACGCAGTATTTT. It codes for CASSSSGIADTQYF.

This clonotype was counted between two and nine times. The gene calls are TRBV2 and TRBJ2-5; 9 nucleotides line up with TRBD2. The CDR3 covers 15 residues. Germline values: CDR1 SNHLY, CDR2 FYNNEI. V was pared by 3 bases and J by 4 bases, with 6 bases of the junction left unmatched. The CDR3 is CASSDGGRVRETQYF. In DNA form, the CDR3 reads TGTGCCAGCAGTGACGGCGGGAGGGTGAGAGAGACCCAGTACTTC.

This sequence joins TRBV2 and TRBJ2-1; D is unclear. Germline V gene data show CDR1 as SNHLY and CDR2 as FYNNEI. The V end was cut by 2 bases, the J end by 9 bases, with 14 bases between. The CDR3 runs to 14 residues. The CDR3 bases are TGTGCCAGCAGTGAATGGCGGAGCCCACCTGAGCAGTTCTTC. Protein sequence: CASSEWRSPPEQFF.

This clonotype has ten or more counts. V usage is TRBV13 and J usage is TRBJ2-5; the match to TRBD2 covers 8 bases. Germline CDR1 is PRHDT and CDR2 is FYEKMQ (reference sequence). Germline trimming cut 0 bases from V and 0 bases from J; bases unmatched to any gene: 6. The CDR3 is 17 amino acids. In nucleotides, the CDR3 is TGTGCCAGCAGCTTAGGCCTCGGCGGGAGGTACCAAGAGACCCAGTACTTC. Amino acids: CASSLGLGGRYQETQYF.

This clonotype showed up just a few times. This chain links TRBV29-1 with TRBJ2-3; 9 nucleotides line up with TRBD2. Trimming took 7 bases from V and 1 from J; bases not matched to a gene: 9. The CDR3 totals 15 residues. The V gene's germline CDR1 is SQVTM and CDR2 ANQGSEA. CDR3 in DNA: TGCAGCGCCGACGCAGGACTAGCGCGCACAGATACGCAGTATTTT. It encodes CSADAGLARTDTQYF.